This is a list of T cell receptor beta chains from one sample in a study of OX40 agonist ivuxolimab in advanced cancers. TCRdb's table, derived via immunoSEQ multiplex PCR, lists solely in-frame clones and lacks some. This repertoire shows 60,000 or so clones, roughly 84% found once; its top ten account for roughly 27%. The sample in question was CD4+ or CD8+ T cells sorted from blood, obtained in a trial of the OX40 agonist ivuxolimab. The receptors were gathered from an adult with an advanced solid tumor such as melanoma, head and neck, liver or kidney cancer. The CDR3 runs from the conserved cysteine through the conserved F or W. The D gene is left open where the match is weak. Not all rows give a size; the values are once, few, many and, for expanded clones, a class.

abundance: .
j_gene: TRBJ1-4
v_gene: TRBV5-6
len: 15
d_gene: TRBD1
CDR3nt: TGTGCCAGCAGCTATACAGGGGGCGCGGGTGAAAAACTGTTTTTT
CDR3aa: CASSYTGGAGEKLFF

abundance: .
j_gene: TRBJ1-1
v_gene: TRBV4-3
len: 14
d_gene: .
CDR3nt: TGCGCCAGCAGCCCCCAGACAGGCCTCTCCGAAGCTTTCTTT
CDR3aa: CASSPQTGLSEAFF

abundance: .
j_gene: TRBJ2-7
v_gene: TRBV2
len: 13
d_gene: .
CDR3nt: TGTGCCAGCACCCTCCCCAGGGCGGGCGAGCAGTACTTC
CDR3aa: CASTLPRAGEQYF

abundance: .
j_gene: TRBJ1-1
v_gene: TRBV9
len: 16
d_gene: .
CDR3nt: TGTGCCAGCAGCGTAGGTTATACGAGGATGAACACTGAAGCTTTCTTT
CDR3aa: CASSVGYTRMNTEAFF

abundance: .
j_gene: TRBJ2-2
v_gene: TRBV11-2
len: 16
d_gene: TRBD2
CDR3nt: TGTGCCAGCAGCCCTTGGCGAGCGGGAGGCACCGGGGAGCTGTTTTTT
CDR3aa: CASSPWRAGGTGELFF

abundance: once
j_gene: TRBJ1-5
v_gene: TRBV30
len: 13
d_gene: .
CDR3nt: TGTGCCTGGAGTGCCGAAAGGAATCAGCCCCAGCATTTT
CDR3aa: CAWSAERNQPQHF

abundance: .
j_gene: TRBJ1-4
v_gene: TRBV2
len: 17
d_gene: .
CDR3nt: TGTGCCAGCAGTGAAGAGCTAGCGGGGGGCCCAAATGAAAAACTGTTTTTT
CDR3aa: CASSEELAGGPNEKLFF

abundance: .
j_gene: TRBJ2-7
v_gene: TRBV2
len: 13
d_gene: .
CDR3nt: TGTGCCAGCAGTGAAGGGCCGTTCGCCGAGCAGTACTTC
CDR3aa: CASSEGPFAEQYF

abundance: .
j_gene: TRBJ1-1
v_gene: TRBV7-9
len: 13
d_gene: .
CDR3nt: TGTGCCAGCAGCTTACCTGGATGGACTGAAGCTTTCTTT
CDR3aa: CASSLPGWTEAFF

abundance: .
j_gene: TRBJ2-3
v_gene: TRBV27
len: 18
d_gene: TRBD2
CDR3nt: TGTGCCAGCAGCCGACGGCCTAGCGGGAGGATTAGCACAGATACGCAGTATTTT
CDR3aa: CASSRRPSGRISTDTQYF

abundance: .
j_gene: TRBJ1-3
v_gene: TRBV2
len: 15
d_gene: .
CDR3nt: TGTGCCAGCAGTGAAGCTATAGGGGTTGGAAACACCATATATTTT
CDR3aa: CASSEAIGVGNTIYF

abundance: .
j_gene: TRBJ2-7
v_gene: TRBV10-2
len: 14
d_gene: TRBD1
CDR3nt: TGTGCCAGCAGAGAAACGGGACAGTACTACGAGCAGTACTTC
CDR3aa: CASRETGQYYEQYF